These 6 T cell receptor beta chains share one sample of origin, sequenced in a study of cytomegalovirus exposure and HLA in healthy donors (dated by TCRdb to about 2017). Preparation of the library involved the immunoSEQ multiplex PCR assay. For the multiplex PCR, a mixture combining 60 forward primers for TCR Vbeta segments and 13 reverse primers for TCR Jbeta segments was used. In TCRdb, the immuneACCESS table is reduced to in-frame sequences with V and J assigned. These tables do not hold every clone; where another copy was compared, an unresolved V gene accounts for under half, and the others remain unexplained. The sample table contains under 250,000 clones; only one count was recorded for about 77% of them. Just under 3% of the sample is held by the ten biggest clonotypes. Sequenced input: PBMCs. The receptors were gathered from a woman in her thirties in good health and CMV-seronegative.

Points on this clone: Germline and junction disagree at one end, which may indicate a read error. The chain is built from TRBV2 and TRBJ2-7; perhaps TRBD2 as D (5 bases). The CDR3 is made up of 12 amino acids. Germline V CDR1 and CDR2: SNHLY, FYNNEI. The CDR3 DNA is TGTGCCAGCAGTGCGGTGCTCCCATTGGAGGACTTC. This codes for CASSAVLPLEDF.

J is TRBJ1-3 and V is TRBV19; D gene ambiguous. Germline V lookup: CDR1 LNHDA, CDR2 SQIVND (reference sequence). V was clipped by 7 bases and J by 7 bases, with 20 bases between them. The CDR3 contains 15 residues. This CDR3 reads CASTSGGNPGNTIYF. The CDR3 bases are TGTGCCAGTACCTCCGGAGGGAATCCGGGGAACACCATATATTTT.

This clone was observed a few times. Other nucleotide sequences in the sample specify the same CDR3. The chain recombines TRBV7-2 with TRBJ2-1, with TRBD1 identical over 8 bases. The germline CDR1 and CDR2 sequences are SGHTA and FQGNSA. The CDR3 covers 15 residues. J gave up 3 bases and V 4 bases, and 5 bases lay outside the gene matches. The CDR3 nucleotides read TGTGCCAGCAGCTCCGACAGGGGAAGCTACAATGAGCAGTTCTTC. Translated, it gives CASSSDRGSYNEQFF. Using reference TRBV7-2 and TRBJ2-1 for the parts outside the CDR3, the full variable domain is GAGVSQSPSNKVTEKGKDVELRCDPISGHTALYWYRQSLGQGLEFLIYFQGNSAPDKSGLPSDRFSAERTGGSVSTLTIQRTQQEDSAVYLCASSSDRGSYNEQFFGPGTRLTVL.

This clone has a single count. This chain connects TRBV9 to TRBJ1-6; 7 nucleotides line up with TRBD1. Germline V gene data show CDR1 as SGDLS and CDR2 as YYNGEE. V was clipped by 2 bases and J by 6 bases; unmatched bases: 8. There are 16 residues in the CDR3. In DNA, the CDR3 is TGTGCCAGCAGCGTGGGGAGCACAGGGGTTAATTCACCCCTCCACTTT. Amino acid sequence: CASSVGSTGVNSPLHF.

The V and J genes are TRBV5-6 and TRBJ1-1; 7 nucleotides align to TRBD1. CDR3 length: 15 amino acids. The germline CDR1 and CDR2 sequences are SGHDT and YYEEEE. V gave up 3 bases and J gave up 5 bases; unmatched junction bases: 10. The CDR3 DNA sequence: TGTGCCAGCAGCTCTTCAGACAGGGCTAGGACTGAAGCTTTCTTT. Its protein product is CASSSSDRARTEAFF.

This clone was detected a few times. The J gene is TRBJ2-5, the V gene TRBV18; 8 bases map to TRBD1. CDR1 is KGHSH, CDR2 LQKENI, per germline. The CDR3 contains 14 residues. V trimming: 3 bases; J trimming: 3 bases; junction bases outside the gene matches: 3. The DNA of the CDR3 is TGTGCCAGCTCACCGCAGACAGGGGAAGAGACCCAGTACTTC. It codes for CASSPQTGEETQYF.